Listed below are T cell receptor beta chains from one sample, sequenced in a study of patients and donors after allogeneic stem cell transplantation. TCRdb re-called the RT-PCR reads through MiXCR, storing one row per CDR3 protein. This sample has around 150,000 distinct CDR3 sequences, with approximately 28% found just once. Sample: blood, either unsorted or a sorted T cell fraction (not recorded which). The receptors derive from a human donor who was either an allogeneic HSCT recipient or a stem cell or donor lymphocyte infusion donor (not recorded which). It is not recorded whose cells these are; they may come from a transplant donor. Each CDR3 is given with its conserved first and last residue. Each record gives: CDR3 protein, CDR3 DNA, V gene, clone size, D gene, J gene. D genes are given only for firm matches. Clone size is shown for a subset of rows, as once, few, many or a class of expanded clone.

CDR3 protein: CASSVNPGMDEQFF
CDR3 DNA: TGTGCCAGCAGCGTGAATCCAGGGATGGATGAGCAGTTCTTC
V gene: TRBV5-6
clone size: NA
D gene: NA
J gene: TRBJ2-1

CDR3 protein: CASSPGVSEQYF
CDR3 DNA: TGCGCCAGCAGCCCGGGGGTGAGCGAGCAGTACTTC
V gene: TRBV5-1
clone size: few
D gene: NA
J gene: TRBJ2-7

CDR3 protein: CASSLVPGGAEGYTF
CDR3 DNA: TGCGCCAGCAGCTTGGTCCCAGGGGGCGCGGAGGGCTACACCTTC
V gene: TRBV5-1
clone size: many
D gene: TRBD1
J gene: TRBJ1-2

CDR3 protein: CASSYDRDSQGNEQFF
CDR3 DNA: TGTGCCAGCAGCTACGACCGGGACAGTCAGGGCAATGAGCAGTTCTTC
V gene: TRBV7-8
clone size: NA
D gene: TRBD1
J gene: TRBJ2-1

CDR3 protein: CASTPGGSSYEQYF
CDR3 DNA: TGTGCCAGCACCCCGGGAGGGTCCTCCTACGAGCAGTACTTC
V gene: TRBV28
clone size: NA
D gene: TRBD2
J gene: TRBJ2-7

CDR3 protein: CATSRDGVGQGSYEQYF
CDR3 DNA: TGTGCCACCAGCAGAGATGGGGTAGGGCAGGGCTCCTACGAGCAGTACTTC
V gene: TRBV15
clone size: NA
D gene: NA
J gene: TRBJ2-7

CDR3 protein: CASSLRGLALQFF
CDR3 DNA: TGTGCCAGCAGTTTAAGGGGACTAGCACTCCAGTTCTTC
V gene: TRBV12-3/TRBV12-4
clone size: NA
D gene: TRBD2
J gene: TRBJ2-1

CDR3 protein: CASSPRNQPQHF
CDR3 DNA: TGTGCCAGCAGTCCCAGGAATCAGCCCCAGCATTTT
V gene: TRBV12-3/TRBV12-4
clone size: many
D gene: NA
J gene: TRBJ1-5

CDR3 protein: CSARRFTGIGNTIYF
CDR3 DNA: TGCAGTGCTAGACGCTTCACGGGAATAGGAAACACCATATATTTT
V gene: TRBV20-1
clone size: NA
D gene: NA
J gene: TRBJ1-3

CDR3 protein: CASSSDGEWDEQFF
CDR3 DNA: TGTGCCAGCAGTTCCGACGGGGAATGGGATGAGCAGTTCTTC
V gene: TRBV12-3/TRBV12-4
clone size: NA
D gene: NA
J gene: TRBJ2-1

CDR3 protein: CASSYGGEQYF
CDR3 DNA: TGTGCCAGCAGCTACGGGGGCGAGCAGTACTTC
V gene: TRBV6-5
clone size: few
D gene: NA
J gene: TRBJ2-7

CDR3 protein: CASSQDGPTSNQPQHF
CDR3 DNA: TGTGCCAGCAGCCAAGACGGACCGACTAGCAATCAGCCCCAGCATTTT
V gene: TRBV4-2
clone size: many
D gene: NA
J gene: TRBJ1-5

CDR3 protein: CASSLDFSYNEQFF
CDR3 DNA: TGTGCCAGCTCTCTAGATTTCTCCTACAATGAGCAGTTCTTC
V gene: TRBV6-5
clone size: few
D gene: NA
J gene: TRBJ2-1

CDR3 protein: CASSPRDWFGESIQYF
CDR3 DNA: TGTGCCAGCAGCCCGAGGGATTGGTTCGGGGAAAGCATTCAGTACTTC
V gene: TRBV21-1
clone size: NA
D gene: NA
J gene: TRBJ2-4

CDR3 protein: CATRLAGGTYNEQFF
CDR3 DNA: TGTGCCACCAGGCTAGCGGGAGGGACCTACAATGAGCAGTTCTTC
V gene: TRBV10-3
clone size: once
D gene: TRBD2
J gene: TRBJ2-1

CDR3 protein: CASSHTESSYNEQFF
CDR3 DNA: TGTGCCAGCAGCCACACGGAAAGCTCCTACAATGAGCAGTTCTTC
V gene: TRBV14
clone size: NA
D gene: NA
J gene: TRBJ2-1

CDR3 protein: CASRTTDYSNQPQHF
CDR3 DNA: TGTGCCAGCCGCACGACGGACTATAGCAATCAGCCCCAGCATTTT
V gene: TRBV6-6
clone size: NA
D gene: NA
J gene: TRBJ1-5

CDR3 protein: CASSLQTGLGNQPQHF
CDR3 DNA: TGTGCCAGCAGCCTCCAGACAGGGCTAGGCAATCAGCCCCAGCATTTT
V gene: TRBV7-2
clone size: NA
D gene: TRBD1
J gene: TRBJ1-5

CDR3 protein: CATSTLGDRKLAKNIQYF
CDR3 DNA: TGTGCCACCAGCACCCTGGGGGACAGGAAGTTAGCCAAAAACATTCAGTACTTC
V gene: TRBV15
clone size: NA
D gene: TRBD1
J gene: TRBJ2-4

CDR3 protein: CAWSVMGDQPQHF
CDR3 DNA: TGTGCCTGGAGTGTAATGGGGGATCAGCCCCAGCATTTT
V gene: TRBV30
clone size: NA
D gene: NA
J gene: TRBJ1-5

CDR3 protein: CASSTRGRQETQYF
CDR3 DNA: TGTGCCAGCAGCACCCGAGGGAGGCAAGAGACCCAGTACTTC
V gene: TRBV5-8
clone size: NA
D gene: NA
J gene: TRBJ2-5

CDR3 protein: CASSEHRSEAFF
CDR3 DNA: TGTGCCAGCAGTGAGCACAGGTCTGAAGCTTTCTTT
V gene: TRBV6-1
clone size: many
D gene: NA
J gene: TRBJ1-1

CDR3 protein: CASGQGHSYEQYF
CDR3 DNA: TGTGCCAGCGGACAGGGCCACTCCTACGAGCAGTACTTC
V gene: TRBV28
clone size: few
D gene: TRBD1
J gene: TRBJ2-7

CDR3 protein: CASSYVRTSGTYEQYF
CDR3 DNA: TGCGCCAGCAGTTATGTGCGGACTAGCGGCACCTACGAGCAGTACTTC
V gene: TRBV5-1
clone size: NA
D gene: TRBD2
J gene: TRBJ2-7

CDR3 protein: CAIRRAEKDADTQYF
CDR3 DNA: TGTGCCATCAGGAGGGCGGAGAAGGACGCAGATACGCAGTATTTT
V gene: TRBV10-3
clone size: NA
D gene: NA
J gene: TRBJ2-3

CDR3 protein: CASSLKGSGNQPQHF
CDR3 DNA: TGTGCCAGCAGCCTCAAGGGATCGGGGAATCAGCCCCAGCATTTT
V gene: TRBV5-8
clone size: NA
D gene: NA
J gene: TRBJ1-5

CDR3 protein: CATSASGYTQYF
CDR3 DNA: TGTGCCACCAGTGCATCGGGATATACGCAGTATTTT
V gene: TRBV24-1
clone size: NA
D gene: NA
J gene: TRBJ2-3

CDR3 protein: CASSRSRIDEKLFF
CDR3 DNA: TGCGCCAGCAGCCGGTCGAGAATCGATGAAAAACTGTTTTTT
V gene: TRBV5-1
clone size: NA
D gene: NA
J gene: TRBJ1-4

CDR3 protein: CASSPRDIRQETQYF
CDR3 DNA: TGTGCCAGCAGTCCGCGAGACATCCGCCAAGAGACCCAGTACTTC
V gene: TRBV27
clone size: NA
D gene: NA
J gene: TRBJ2-5

CDR3 protein: CSVELGSYTGELFF
CDR3 DNA: TGCAGCGTTGAACTCGGGAGCTACACCGGGGAGCTGTTTTTT
V gene: TRBV29-1
clone size: NA
D gene: NA
J gene: TRBJ2-2

CDR3 protein: CASSYSLPREWTDTQYF
CDR3 DNA: TGTGCCAGCAGTTACTCTCTTCCCAGGGAGTGGACAGATACGCAGTATTTT
V gene: TRBV6-5
clone size: NA
D gene: NA
J gene: TRBJ2-3

CDR3 protein: CASSLIASTDTQYF
CDR3 DNA: TGCGCCAGCAGCTTGATCGCTAGCACAGATACGCAGTATTTT
V gene: TRBV5-1
clone size: NA
D gene: NA
J gene: TRBJ2-3

CDR3 protein: CASSLLEVGPQETQYF
CDR3 DNA: TGTGCCAGCAGTTTATTGGAGGTGGGACCGCAAGAGACCCAGTACTTC
V gene: TRBV12-3/TRBV12-4
clone size: few
D gene: NA
J gene: TRBJ2-5